One sample yielded the 30 T cell receptor beta chains listed below, sequenced in a study of shared clonotypes between healthy human individuals. The naive CD8 subset, CD45RO-negative cells positively selected for CCR7, excluded terminally differentiated effector memory CD45RA+ cells. The protocol was immunoSEQ multiplex PCR, while the TCRdb copy is restricted to in-frame clones and leaves out a portion. The data contain about 590,000 clones, about 95% of them singletons. Sequenced material: naive CD8+ T cells sorted from blood. Receptor source: a woman aged 25-40 years in good health.

The chain links TRBV5-4 to TRBJ2-7; 7 positions match TRBD2. V lost 4 bases, J lost 2 bases, and 6 bases stayed unmatched. The CDR3 length is 14 residues. Germline values: CDR1 SGHNT, CDR2 YYREEE (reference sequence). In DNA, the CDR3 is TGTGCCAGCAGCGAGGGACTACTAGCCTACGAGCAGTACTTC. Its protein product is CASSEGLLAYEQYF.

The CDR3 protein is CASSRPLDRLWETQYF. CDR3 DNA: TGTGCCAGCAGTCGCCCGCTCGACAGGCTTTGGGAGACCCAGTACTTC. The chain carries TRBV28 and TRBJ2-5; perhaps TRBD1 as D (6 bases). The germline V and J ends were trimmed by 5 bases and 5 bases, with 21 bases remaining between them. Germline lookup yields CDR1 MDHEN and CDR2 SYDVKM. The length of the CDR3 is 16 residues.

This sequence joins TRBV6-1 and TRBJ1-2; unclear D gene. Germline CDR1 reads MNHNS; CDR2 reads SASEGT. V lost 10 bases to trimming and J lost 2 bases, with 11 bases between them. CDR3 length equals 12 residues. The CDR3 DNA reads as TGTGCCAACGGACCCCAGAACTATGGCTACACCTTC. As protein: CANGPQNYGYTF.

This chain links TRBV13 with TRBJ2-5, with D perhaps given as TRBD1 or TRBD2 (7 bases each). CDR1 and CDR2 (germline): PRHDT, FYEKMQ (reference sequence). V shed 5 bases and J shed 5 bases, with 18 bases lying between them. The CDR3 has 15 residues. The CDR3 here is CASSPQRQGGETQYF. CDR3 nucleotide sequence: TGTGCCAGCAGCCCCCAGAGGCAGGGGGGGGAGACCCAGTACTTC.

The genes are TRBV9 and TRBJ1-4; D is undetermined. With 4 bases removed from V and 5 bases from J, the gap between germline ends came to 9 bases. Germline CDR1 and CDR2: SGDLS and YYNGEE. The CDR3 runs 13 residues. The CDR3 bases are TGTGCCAGCAGCTCGGGGAGGAATGAAAAACTGTTTTTT. Amino acid sequence: CASSSGRNEKLFF.

The chain uses TRBV27 and TRBJ2-7; TRBD1 matches 7 bases. The CDR3 runs 15 residues. Unmatched junction bases numbered 7, after V lost 2 bases and J lost 3 bases. The germline V gene has CDR1 MNHEY and CDR2 SMNVEV (reference sequence). CDR3 sequence: CASSLAVQGYYEQYF. In DNA form, the CDR3 reads TGTGCCAGCAGTTTAGCCGTACAGGGGTACTACGAGCAGTACTTC.

The V call is TRBV5-4, the J call TRBJ2-5; 9 nucleotides align to TRBD2. Losses at the gene ends were 1 base for V and 2 bases for J; bases not matched to a gene: 0. Per germline, CDR1 SGHNT and CDR2 YYREEE (reference sequence). The CDR3 loop spans 14 amino acids. The CDR3 nucleotides are TGTGCCAGCAGCTTGCTAGCGGGGCAAGAGACCCAGTACTTC. This gives the protein CASSLLAGQETQYF.

The chain carries TRBV7-8 and TRBJ2-7; 13 bases are shared with TRBD2. Germline lookup yields CDR1 SGHVS and CDR2 FQNEAQ. V gave up 0 bases and J gave up 4 bases; unmatched junction bases: 9. The CDR3 has 18 amino acids. In DNA form, the CDR3 reads TGTGCCAGCAGCTTAGCGAGAGGACTAGCGGGAGATGGGTACGAGCAGTACTTC. This gives the protein CASSLARGLAGDGYEQYF.

A note on this clone: Different DNA sequences within this sample yield the same CDR3. The chain uses TRBV28 and TRBJ2-7; D may correspond to TRBD1 or TRBD2 (5 bases each). The V end was cut by 3 bases, the J end by 3 bases, with 9 bases between. Germline V lookup: CDR1 MDHEN, CDR2 SYDVKM. The CDR3 loop spans 13 amino acids. This chain's CDR3 is CASSLGRGYEQYF. The CDR3 DNA reads as TGTGCCAGCAGTTTGGGACGGGGCTACGAGCAGTACTTC.

This rearrangement joins TRBV7-6 to TRBJ2-2; D is perhaps TRBD1 (6 bases). Trimming cost V 5 bases and J 3 bases, with 13 bases left between them. Germline V gene sequence: CDR1 SGHVS, CDR2 FNYEAQ. The CDR3 totals 15 residues. The CDR3 DNA reads as TGTGCCAGCAGCGTACAGGGAAGGGACACCGGGGAGCTGTTTTTT. Encoded protein: CASSVQGRDTGELFF.

This chain joins TRBV12-2 and TRBJ2-1; TRBD2, the D gene given by the table, was not confirmed from the DNA. TRBV12-2 counts as a pseudogene. The CDR3 runs 16 residues. The CDR3 sequence: CASRLLAARSYNEQFF. The CDR3 DNA sequence: TGTGCAAGTCGCCTCTTAGCGGCCCGCTCCTACAATGAGCAGTTCTTC.

Points on this clone: This sample also contains other DNA sequences that code for the same CDR3. This chain links TRBV2 with TRBJ2-7; D is undetermined. This CDR3 has 11 amino acids. V was clipped by 4 bases and J by 0 bases, with 1 base between them. CDR1 is SNHLY and CDR2 is FYNNEI in the germline V gene. The CDR3 reads CASSGSYEQYF. The DNA of the CDR3 is TGTGCCAGCAGTGGCTCCTACGAGCAGTACTTC.

V is TRBV7-9 and J is TRBJ1-4; D not certain. The CDR3 extends over 17 amino acids. CDR1 SEHNR and CDR2 FQNEAQ come from the germline V gene (reference sequence). V lost 3 bases, J lost 0 bases, and 14 bases lay in between. The CDR3 protein is CASSFGLYGATNEKLFF. CDR3 nucleotide sequence: TGTGCCAGCAGCTTTGGTCTCTACGGTGCAACTAATGAAAAACTGTTTTTT.

The rearrangement joins TRBV9 to TRBJ2-1, with D uncertain. Germline V gene lookup returns CDR1 SGDLS and CDR2 YYNGEE. V was clipped by 0 bases and J by 6 bases, with 7 bases between them. This CDR3 comprises 13 residues. The CDR3 protein is CASSVGTFNEQFF. Here the CDR3 DNA reads TGTGCCAGCAGCGTAGGGACCTTCAATGAGCAGTTCTTC.

This chain uses TRBV19 with TRBJ2-3, with D perhaps assigned TRBD1 or TRBD2 (5 bases each). With 1 base removed from V and 3 bases from J, the gap between germline ends came to 14 bases. The length of the CDR3 is 16 residues. Germline lookup yields CDR1 LNHDA and CDR2 SQIVND (reference sequence). CDR3 protein: CASSIGYGTRTDTQYF. The CDR3 DNA reads as TGTGCCAGTAGTATAGGTTATGGGACCCGAACAGATACGCAGTATTTT.

The V and J genes are TRBV28 and TRBJ2-3, with 8 bases aligning to TRBD1. With 6 bases clipped from V and 4 bases from J, the junction kept 6 bases outside the gene matches. CDR1 MDHEN and CDR2 SYDVKM come from the germline V gene. The CDR3 is 14 residues long. This CDR3 reads CASRSDRAADTQYF. The CDR3 region has the DNA TGTGCCAGCAGATCGGACAGGGCGGCAGATACGCAGTATTTT.

The genes are TRBV5-1 and TRBJ1-4; a possible D gene is TRBD1 (6 bases). There are 15 residues in the CDR3. Germline V gene data show CDR1 as SGHRS and CDR2 as YFSETQ. V was shortened by 0 bases and J by 4 bases, with 10 bases between the two germline ends. The CDR3 loop reads CASSLEGGVNEKLFF. The CDR3 bases are TGCGCCAGCAGCTTGGAAGGGGGAGTTAATGAAAAACTGTTTTTT.

This sequence joins TRBV19 and TRBJ2-3; D is ambiguous. V lost 2 bases and J lost 6, with 15 bases in between. Germline V gives CDR1 LNHDA, CDR2 SQIVND (reference sequence). The CDR3 has 15 amino acids. The CDR3 loop is CASSIKGRGVDTQYF. CDR3 sequence (DNA): TGTGCCAGTAGTATAAAGGGTCGAGGTGTGGATACGCAGTATTTT.

As regards this clone: Other DNA sequences in this specimen translate into the identical CDR3. The rearrangement joins TRBV5-4 to TRBJ2-3; D call uncertain. V gave up 2 bases and J gave up 2 bases, with 0 bases separating them. CDR1 SGHNT and CDR2 YYREEE come from the germline V gene (reference sequence). This CDR3 comprises 11 residues. In DNA, the CDR3 is TGTGCCAGCAGCTTCACAGATACGCAGTATTTT. Translation: CASSFTDTQYF.

This chain joins TRBV28 and TRBJ1-2; possible D gene TRBD1, 6 bases. CDR3 length: 14 amino acids. Germline CDR1 and CDR2: MDHEN and SYDVKM. V lost 6 bases, J lost 3 bases, and 14 bases lay in between. CDR3: CASRLEQGYYGYTF. CDR3 DNA sequence: TGTGCCAGCAGGCTCGAACAGGGATACTATGGCTACACCTTC.

The rearrangement uses TRBV5-4 and TRBJ1-2; 9 nucleotides align to TRBD1. Germline CDR1 reads SGHNT; CDR2 reads YYREEE (reference sequence). V shed 4 bases, J shed 8 bases, and the junction held 6 bases outside the gene matches. The CDR3 is 13 amino acids. CDR3 protein: CASSPGQGGGYTF. CDR3 nucleotide sequence: TGTGCCAGCAGCCCGGGACAGGGAGGAGGCTACACCTTC.

V and J are TRBV7-6 and TRBJ2-1, with D hard to call. The V gene's germline CDR1 is SGHVS and CDR2 FNYEAQ. V shed 6 bases and J shed 0 bases, with 12 bases lying between them. The CDR3 consists of 15 residues. CDR3 sequence: CASSQSWSSYNEQFF. CDR3 bases: TGTGCCAGCAGTCAGAGCTGGAGCTCCTACAATGAGCAGTTCTTC.

The chain couples TRBV19 to TRBJ2-1; 7 positions match TRBD1. The CDR3 totals 13 residues. Germline CDR1 and CDR2: LNHDA and SQIVND (reference sequence). Losses at the gene ends were 1 base for V and 10 bases for J; bases not matched to a gene: 4. The CDR3 nucleotides read TGTGCCAGTAGTATAGCACCGGGACAGGAGCAGTTCTTC. It encodes CASSIAPGQEQFF.

This chain connects TRBV9 to TRBJ1-4, with D perhaps TRBD1 (5 bases). The germline gives CDR1 SGDLS, CDR2 YYNGEE. V lost 3 bases and J 7 bases, leaving 16 bases between the germline ends. The CDR3 length is 15 residues. CDR3: CASSGGTDGSEKLFF. Here the CDR3 DNA reads TGTGCCAGCAGCGGAGGGACCGACGGGTCTGAAAAACTGTTTTTT.

The CDR3 reads CASSHLAGGDNEQFF. Written as DNA, the CDR3 is TGTGCCAGCAGTCACCTAGCGGGAGGGGACAATGAGCAGTTCTTC. The chain is built from TRBV2 and TRBJ2-1; 12 bases are a match to TRBD2. This CDR3 is 15 amino acids long. J was trimmed by 5 bases and V by 5 bases; bases with no gene match: 4. The germline V gene has CDR1 SNHLY and CDR2 FYNNEI.

The chain has TRBV27 and TRBJ2-1; 12 bases fit TRBD1. CDR3 length equals 15 residues. The V segment lost 3 bases and the J segment 6 bases; nucleotides outside the gene matches: 3. Germline CDR1 MNHEY, CDR2 SMNVEV (reference sequence). As DNA, the CDR3 is TGTGCCAGCAGTTTGTGGGACAGGGGGCCCAATGAGCAGTTCTTC. Its protein product is CASSLWDRGPNEQFF.

The count of this clone is one. Other DNA sequences in the same sample also yield this CDR3. The chain carries TRBV6-5 and TRBJ2-6, with D tentatively TRBD1 (5 bases). The CDR3 length is 15 residues. The germline V and J ends were trimmed by 2 bases and 0 bases, with 5 bases remaining between them. The germline gives CDR1 MNHEY, CDR2 SVGAGI. The CDR3 here is CASSYGASGANVLTF. DNA of the CDR3: TGTGCCAGCAGTTACGGGGCCTCTGGGGCCAACGTCCTGACTTTC.

The rearrangement uses TRBV7-9 and TRBJ1-1; D might be TRBD1 (5 bases). The germline V and J ends were trimmed by 4 bases and 6 bases, with 12 bases remaining between them. Germline loops: CDR1 SEHNR, CDR2 FQNEAQ (reference sequence). This CDR3 has 13 residues. CDR3 coding DNA: TGTGCCAGCAGCTCGGGGGTTTACTCTGAAGCTTTCTTT. Residues: CASSSGVYSEAFF. The complete variable domain, with remaining parts taken from reference TRBV7-9 and TRBJ1-1, reads DTGVSQNPRHKITKRGQNVTFRCDPISEHNRLYWYRQTLGQGPEFLTYFQNEAQLEKSRLLSDRFSAERPKGSFSTLEIQRTEQGDSAMYLCASSSGVYSEAFFGQGTRLTVV.

The V call is TRBV23-1, the J call TRBJ2-5, with 15 bases lining up with TRBD2. TRBV23-1 is marked as an open reading frame, function uncertain. CDR3 length: 16 residues. V lost 8 bases and J lost 4; bases outside the gene matches: 8. CDR3 in amino acids: CASFGRGLAGGETQYF. As DNA, the CDR3 is TGCGCCAGCTTTGGGAGGGGACTAGCGGGAGGAGAGACCCAGTACTTC.

As DNA, the CDR3 is TGTGCCAGCAGTTTAGGACAGGGAGGGTGGCAGCCCCAGCATTTT. It translates to CASSLGQGGWQPQHF. The chain couples TRBV28 to TRBJ1-5, with 8 bases lining up with TRBD1. The CDR3 sequence is 15 residues long. The germline gives CDR1 MDHEN, CDR2 SYDVKM. V lost 2 bases, J lost 7 bases, and 7 bases stayed unmatched.